These 17 T cell receptor beta chains came from one sample sequenced in a study of OX40 agonist ivuxolimab in advanced cancers. This table comes from immunoSEQ multiplex PCR, and its TCRdb copy is limited to in-frame clones, with some not included. The sample contains 60,000 to 75,000 clones, more than 70% of which appear only once. Sequenced here: CD4+ or CD8+ T cells sorted from blood, sampled in a trial of the OX40 agonist ivuxolimab. The source is an adult with an advanced solid tumor such as melanoma, head and neck, liver or kidney cancer.

The CDR3, as DNA: TGTGCCAGCAGTTCCTACACCGGGACAGTCCTAGCCAAAAACATTCAGTACTTC. Amino acid sequence: CASSSYTGTVLAKNIQYF. This chain connects TRBV28 to TRBJ2-4; 7 nucleotides agree with TRBD1. V was clipped by 4 bases and J by 0 bases; unmatched bases: 12. The germline V gene encodes CDR1 MDHEN and CDR2 SYDVKM. The CDR3 has 18 amino acids.

The count of this clone is one. The chain recombines TRBV11-2 with TRBJ2-1, with 7 positions matching TRBD2. The V gene's germline CDR1 is SGHAT and CDR2 FQNNGV. The CDR3 is 18 amino acids. V lost 5 bases to trimming and J lost 2 bases; unmatched junction nucleotides: 15. This CDR3 reads CASSPGARGRGTYNEQFF. For the CDR3, the DNA is TGTGCCAGCAGCCCGGGCGCGAGAGGGCGGGGGACCTACAATGAGCAGTTCTTC.

Only one count was recorded for this clone. The chain employs TRBV6-1 and TRBJ1-5, with D hard to call. Trimming pared 6 bases from V and 2 bases from J, leaving 11 bases between. The CDR3 length is 14 residues. The germline V gene has CDR1 MNHNS and CDR2 SASEGT. For the CDR3, the DNA is TGTGCCAGCAGAGCTTCCTATGGCAATCAGCCCCAGCATTTT. Amino acid sequence: CASRASYGNQPQHF.

The chain recombines TRBV30 with TRBJ1-5; 7 positions agree with TRBD1. The CDR3 contains 15 residues. Losses at the gene ends were 0 bases for V and 6 bases for J; bases not matched to a gene: 8. Germline values: CDR1 GTSNPN, CDR2 SVGIG (reference sequence). CDR3 DNA: TGTGCCTGGAGTGTACAGGCCACAGGGGCTCAGCCCCAGCATTTT. It specifies CAWSVQATGAQPQHF. Using reference TRBV30 and TRBJ1-5 for the parts outside the CDR3, the full variable domain is SQTIHQWPATLVQPVGSPLSLECTVEGTSNPNLYWYRQAAGRGLQLLFYSVGIGQISSEVPQNLSASRPQDRQFILSSKKLLLSDSGFYLCAWSVQATGAQPQHFGDGTRLSIL.

The V and J genes are TRBV7-6 and TRBJ1-3; TRBD1 is a possible D gene (6 bases). The CDR3 length is 15 residues. The germline gives CDR1 SGHVS, CDR2 FNYEAQ. Trimming cost V 5 bases and J 2 bases, with 13 bases left between them. Here the CDR3 reads CASSPTGKPGNTIYF. DNA of the CDR3: TGTGCCAGCAGCCCAACAGGGAAACCTGGAAACACCATATATTTT.

In this sample, this clone turned up a few times. The chain recombines TRBV7-2 with TRBJ2-1; D tentatively fits TRBD1 or TRBD2 (6 bases each). Germline V lookup: CDR1 SGHTA, CDR2 FQGNSA. This CDR3 contains 14 residues. Trimming removed 0 bases at V and 8 bases at J, with 11 bases between. CDR3 amino acids: CASSLAPGGDEQFF. CDR3 DNA sequence: TGTGCCAGCAGCTTAGCTCCCGGGGGCGATGAGCAGTTCTTC.

The chain uses TRBV27 and TRBJ2-5; weak D call: TRBD1 (6 bases). V was pared by 5 bases and J by 0 bases, with 13 bases between. The CDR3 spans 15 residues. In germline, CDR1 is MNHEY, CDR2 SMNVEV (reference sequence). The CDR3 loop is CASSRRDKYQETQYF. The CDR3 nucleotides read TGTGCCAGCAGTCGACGGGACAAGTACCAAGAGACCCAGTACTTC.

The CDR3 loop is CASSPSGNTEAFF. CDR3 nucleotide sequence: TGTGCCAGCTCACCATCGGGGAACACTGAAGCTTTCTTT. The genes are TRBV18 and TRBJ1-1; D not resolved. CDR1 and CDR2 from the germline V gene are KGHSH and LQKENI. This CDR3 spans 13 amino acids. Between the trimmed V and J ends, which lost 2 bases and 1 base, there was a span of 5 bases.

This clone was observed a handful of times. The J gene is TRBJ2-5, the V gene TRBV25-1, with D perhaps matching TRBD1 or TRBD2 (5 bases each). Germline values: CDR1 MGHDK, CDR2 SYGVNS. The CDR3 extends over 14 amino acids. V lost 6 bases, J lost 5 bases, and 16 bases lay in between. The CDR3 region has the DNA TGTGCCAGCAGGGGGGATATGGGGCGGGAGACCCAGTACTTC. This translates into CASRGDMGRETQYF. The full variable domain, its missing parts supplied by reference TRBV25-1 and TRBJ2-5, is EADIYQTPRYLVIGTGKKITLECSQTMGHDKMYWYQQDPGMELHLIHYSYGVNSTEKGDLSSESTVSRIRTEHFPLTLESARPSHTSQYLCASRGDMGRETQYFGPGTRLLVL.

The V and J genes are TRBV28 and TRBJ1-1, with 11 bases fitting TRBD1. With 2 bases clipped from V and 4 bases from J, the junction kept 6 bases outside the gene matches. Per the germline V gene, CDR1 is MDHEN and CDR2 is SYDVKM. The CDR3 sequence is 16 residues long. In DNA, the CDR3 is TGTGCCAGCAGTTTAAGTGTCGGGACAGGGGGCACTGAAGCTTTCTTT. Amino acids: CASSLSVGTGGTEAFF.

The chain couples TRBV4-3 to TRBJ1-2; 7 bases align to TRBD1. The V and J ends lost 1 base and 8 bases, in that order; junction bases with no gene match: 7. CDR3 length: 14 amino acids. From germline, CDR1 is LGHNA and CDR2 YSLEER. For the CDR3, the DNA is TGCGCCAGCAGCCAAGGACAGGGAACGGAAGGCTACACCTTC. Translation: CASSQGQGTEGYTF.

This clone was observed a single time. The gene calls are TRBV6-5 and TRBJ2-7; D uncertain. Germline-derived CDR1 and CDR2 are MNHEY and SVGAGI. V was trimmed by 2 bases and J by 5 bases, leaving 10 bases between them. This CDR3 comprises 13 residues. The CDR3 DNA reads TGTGCCAGCAGTTACCCCTCGGCCGACGAGCAGTACTTC. Protein sequence: CASSYPSADEQYF.

This clone was detected only once. J is TRBJ1-6 and V is TRBV10-3, with D maybe TRBD1 (5 bases). V lost 10 bases and J 5 bases, leaving 18 bases between the germline ends. From germline, CDR1 is ENHRY and CDR2 SYGVKD. CDR3 length equals 15 residues. The CDR3 DNA sequence: TGTGCCACCTCACCCAGGGTACTAAATAATTCACCCCTCCACTTT. Protein sequence: CATSPRVLNNSPLHF.

The rearrangement links TRBV11-3 to TRBJ2-1, with 8 bases lining up with TRBD2. The ends lost 5 bases at V and 7 bases at J; junction bases unmatched: 7. The CDR3 runs to 14 residues. Germline loops: CDR1 SGHNT, CDR2 YENEEA. The CDR3 here is CASSLGGADNEQFF. As DNA, the CDR3 is TGTGCCAGCAGCCTCGGGGGGGCCGATAATGAGCAGTTCTTC.

The V call is TRBV12-5, the J call TRBJ2-1; TRBD2 aligns across 10 bases. V was pared by 0 bases and J by 4 bases, with 6 bases of the junction left unmatched. The germline CDR1 and CDR2 sequences are LGHNT and FRNRAP. This CDR3 has 17 amino acids. The CDR3 sequence is CASGLVSGTSAYNEQFF. The CDR3 bases are TGTGCTAGTGGTTTGGTATCCGGGACTAGCGCTTACAATGAGCAGTTCTTC.

This sequence joins TRBV6-6 and TRBJ2-5, with TRBD2 as a possible D gene (5 bases). Germline V gene sequence: CDR1 MNHNY, CDR2 SVGAGI (reference sequence). This CDR3 contains 14 residues. V gave up 5 bases and J gave up 3 bases, with 13 bases separating them. CDR3 sequence (DNA): TGTGCCAGCAGTCTCTTGGACTGGAAAGAGACCCAGTACTTC. It is translated as CASSLLDWKETQYF.

This clone has just one count. V gene TRBV7-9 combines with J gene TRBJ1-4, with 10 bases that match TRBD1. The V gene's germline CDR1 is SEHNR and CDR2 FQNEAQ (reference sequence). This CDR3 region has 15 residues. The V and J ends lost 5 bases and 5 bases, in that order; junction bases with no gene match: 5. CDR3 residues: CASSRWTGGNEKLFF. The CDR3 bases are TGTGCCAGCAGCCGCTGGACAGGGGGGAATGAAAAACTGTTTTTT.